Listed below are T cell receptor beta chains from one sample, sequenced in a study of vaccination and CD4 T cells after COVID-19. MiXCR, applied by TCRdb to the PCR reads, yields one record per CDR3 protein. The sample includes just over 15,000 distinct CDR3 sequences, about 40% of them seen just once. Antigens of these TCRs are unknown. Sequencing was performed on cultured CD4+ T cells from blood. The receptors come from a human donor with COVID-19. Both conserved end residues are part of each CDR3. A D gene is named only where the DNA matches it firmly. Size values are once, few and many counts, or a class for expanded clones, and some rows have none.

CDR3: CASSSSGETQYF
DNA: -
V: TRBV12-3/TRBV12-4
J: TRBJ2-5
D: -
size: few

CDR3: CSVEASLRGTDTQYF
DNA: TGCAGCGTTGAGGCCTCCCTACGCGGCACAGATACGCAGTATTTT
V: TRBV29-1
J: TRBJ2-3
D: -
size: -

CDR3: CSASRNNEKLFF
DNA: TGCAGTGCTAGTAGGAATAATGAAAAACTGTTTTTT
V: TRBV20-1
J: TRBJ1-4
D: -
size: -

CDR3: CSATDRGQPQHF
DNA: TGCAGTGCGACAGACAGGGGACAGCCCCAGCATTTT
V: TRBV20-1
J: TRBJ1-5
D: TRBD1
size: few

CDR3: CASSRDSLSYEQYF
DNA: TGTGCCAGCAGCCGAGACAGCCTCTCCTACGAGCAGTACTTC
V: TRBV7-3
J: TRBJ2-7
D: -
size: few

CDR3: CASGDRSNQPQHF
DNA: TGTGCCAGCGGAGACAGGAGCAATCAGCCCCAGCATTTT
V: TRBV6-1
J: TRBJ1-5
D: -
size: -

CDR3: CSARPLAETQYF
DNA: TGCAGTGCTAGACCCCTAGCTGAGACCCAGTACTTC
V: TRBV20-1
J: TRBJ2-5
D: -
size: hyperexpanded

CDR3: CASSLDIGAPQETQYF
DNA: TGTGCCAGCAGCTTAGACATAGGGGCGCCACAAGAGACCCAGTACTTC
V: TRBV7-9
J: TRBJ2-5
D: -
size: few

CDR3: CASSILAGGNTDTQYF
DNA: TGTGCCAGTAGTATCCTAGCGGGGGGCAACACAGATACGCAGTATTTT
V: TRBV19
J: TRBJ2-3
D: TRBD2
size: -

CDR3: CASSTGQGDTQYF
DNA: TGTGCCAGCAGCACCGGACAGGGCGATACGCAGTATTTT
V: TRBV7-8
J: TRBJ2-3
D: TRBD1
size: -

CDR3: CASSGGGNEQFF
DNA: TGTGCCAGCAGCGGCGGGGGAAATGAGCAGTTCTTC
V: TRBV11-2
J: TRBJ2-1
D: TRBD2
size: -

CDR3: CASSLGSGYNYGYTF
DNA: TGTGCCAGCAGCTTAGGATCCGGATATAACTATGGCTACACCTTC
V: TRBV7-8
J: TRBJ1-2
D: -
size: few

CDR3: CASRGRRDYGYTF
DNA: TGTGCCAGCAGAGGGAGAAGGGACTATGGCTACACCTTC
V: TRBV11-3
J: TRBJ1-2
D: -
size: few

CDR3: CSAGQTMNTGELFF
DNA: TGCAGTGCTGGACAGACCATGAACACCGGGGAGCTGTTTTTT
V: TRBV20-1
J: TRBJ2-2
D: -
size: -

CDR3: CASSSGVQGAGNTIYF
DNA: TGTGCCAGCAGCTCAGGGGTCCAGGGCGCTGGAAACACCATATATTTT
V: TRBV7-2
J: TRBJ1-3
D: -
size: few

CDR3: CRPGTGGEKLFF
DNA: TGCAGACCCGGGACAGGGGGGGAAAAACTGTTTTTT
V: TRBV20-1
J: TRBJ1-4
D: TRBD1
size: -

CDR3: CASSQPPGTRNTGELFF
DNA: TGTGCCAGCAGCCAACCTCCCGGGACTAGAAACACCGGGGAGCTGTTTTTT
V: TRBV7-2
J: TRBJ2-2
D: TRBD2
size: -

CDR3: CASSTHSQGSGELFF
DNA: TGTGCCAGTAGTACCCACTCACAGGGTTCCGGGGAGCTGTTTTTT
V: TRBV19
J: TRBJ2-2
D: -
size: -

CDR3: CASRLRDRGNEQFF
DNA: TGTGCCAGCAGACTCCGGGACAGGGGTAATGAGCAGTTCTTC
V: TRBV10-3
J: TRBJ2-1
D: TRBD1
size: -

CDR3: CASARNRGQTDGYTF
DNA: TGTGCCAGCGCTCGTAACAGGGGGCAGACGGATGGCTACACCTTC
V: TRBV5-4
J: TRBJ1-2
D: TRBD1
size: -

CDR3: CASSQDGSGAGVVETQYF
DNA: TGCGCCAGCAGCCAAGACGGTTCTGGGGCAGGGGTCGTGGAGACCCAGTACTTC
V: TRBV4-1
J: TRBJ2-5
D: -
size: -

CDR3: CASSLVTGELFF
DNA: TGTGCCAGCAGCTTAGTAACCGGGGAGCTGTTTTTT
V: TRBV7-6
J: TRBJ2-2
D: -
size: -

CDR3: CAISETGQGARETQYF
DNA: TGTGCCATCAGTGAAACGGGACAGGGGGCAAGAGAGACCCAGTACTTC
V: TRBV10-3
J: TRBJ2-5
D: TRBD1
size: few

CDR3: CASSPTGDSNQPQHF
DNA: TGTGCCAGCAGCCCAACAGGGGATAGCAATCAGCCCCAGCATTTT
V: TRBV6-1
J: TRBJ1-5
D: TRBD1
size: -

CDR3: CASSLVASGGVAKNIQYF
DNA: TGTGCCAGCAGCTTGGTGGCTAGCGGGGGGGTAGCCAAAAACATTCAGTACTTC
V: TRBV5-5
J: TRBJ2-4
D: TRBD2
size: once

CDR3: CASRTATGPTGELFF
DNA: TGTGCCAGCAGGACGGCGACAGGCCCCACTGGGGAGCTGTTTTTT
V: TRBV6-2/TRBV6-3
J: TRBJ2-2
D: -
size: -

CDR3: CASSGSKEEKLFF
DNA: TGTGCCAGCTCCGGATCTAAGGAGGAAAAACTGTTTTTT
V: TRBV11-2
J: TRBJ1-4
D: -
size: -

CDR3: CASSPRQGDPTEAFF
DNA: TGTGCCAGCAGTCCCCGACAGGGCGACCCCACTGAAGCTTTCTTT
V: TRBV27
J: TRBJ1-1
D: TRBD1
size: few

CDR3: CASSLNGLETQYF
DNA: TGTGCCAGCAGCTTAAATGGTTTGGAGACCCAGTACTTC
V: TRBV11-2
J: TRBJ2-5
D: -
size: few

CDR3: CASSLNPRGGEQYF
DNA: TGTGCCAGCAGCTTAAATCCCCGAGGGGGCGAGCAGTACTTC
V: TRBV11-2
J: TRBJ2-7
D: -
size: -

CDR3: CASSYSGSYEQYF
DNA: TGTGCCAGCAGTTACTCGGGCTCCTACGAGCAGTACTTC
V: TRBV6-5
J: TRBJ2-7
D: -
size: -

CDR3: CASSIVGRGTEAFF
DNA: TGTGCCAGTAGTATAGTAGGGAGGGGGACTGAAGCTTTCTTT
V: TRBV19
J: TRBJ1-1
D: -
size: -

CDR3: CSAREGQGGFSQHF
DNA: TGCAGTGCTAGGGAGGGACAGGGCGGTTTTTCCCAGCATTTT
V: TRBV20-1
J: TRBJ1-5
D: TRBD1
size: -

CDR3: CATSGQKRRVGTDTQYF
DNA: TGTGCCACCAGCGGACAAAAGAGGAGGGTCGGCACAGATACGCAGTATTTT
V: TRBV15
J: TRBJ2-3
D: -
size: few

CDR3: CASNRQAGNEQYF
DNA: TGTGCCAGCAATAGACAGGCTGGCAACGAGCAGTACTTC
V: TRBV12-3/TRBV12-4
J: TRBJ2-7
D: -
size: -

CDR3: CASSVGGTNRVGAFF
DNA: TGTGCCAGCAGCGTAGGTGGGACGAACAGGGTCGGAGCTTTCTTT
V: TRBV9
J: TRBJ1-1
D: -
size: -

CDR3: CASSLGSTDTQYF
DNA: TGTGCCAGCAGTTTAGGGTCCACAGATACGCAGTATTTT
V: TRBV27
J: TRBJ2-3
D: -
size: -

CDR3: CASSQVLTGQGRVYYGYTF
DNA: TGTGCCAGCAGCCAAGTCCTAACGGGACAGGGACGTGTATACTATGGCTACACCTTC
V: TRBV14
J: TRBJ1-2
D: TRBD1
size: few

CDR3: CSARATDSSYNEQFF
DNA: TGCAGTGCTAGAGCAACGGATAGCTCCTACAATGAGCAGTTCTTC
V: TRBV20-1
J: TRBJ2-1
D: -
size: -

CDR3: CASSFTGVNQPQHF
DNA: TGTGCCAGCAGTTTCACGGGGGTCAATCAGCCCCAGCATTTT
V: TRBV27
J: TRBJ1-5
D: -
size: -

CDR3: CASSETGFQETQYF
DNA: TGCGCCAGCAGTGAGACTGGATTCCAAGAGACCCAGTACTTC
V: TRBV10-1
J: TRBJ2-5
D: -
size: few

CDR3: CASSLGGRAGNQPQHF
DNA: TGTGCCAGCAGCTTGGGAGGCAGGGCGGGAAATCAGCCCCAGCATTTT
V: TRBV7-2
J: TRBJ1-5
D: -
size: -

CDR3: CASSLKGSYEQYF
DNA: TGTGCCAGCAGTTTAAAAGGCTCGTACGAGCAGTACTTC
V: TRBV27
J: TRBJ2-7
D: -
size: large

CDR3: CASSPSSGNTEAFF
DNA: TGTGCCAGCAGCCCGTCGTCGGGGAACACTGAAGCTTTCTTT
V: TRBV7-3
J: TRBJ1-1
D: -
size: -

CDR3: CASSRTVSSYNSPLHF
DNA: TGTGCCAGCAGTAGGACAGTGAGCTCCTATAATTCACCCCTCCACTTT
V: TRBV28
J: TRBJ1-6
D: -
size: -

CDR3: CASSLGQGARRPQHF
DNA: TGTGCCAGTAGTTTGGGACAGGGGGCGCGAAGGCCCCAGCATTTT
V: TRBV19
J: TRBJ1-5
D: TRBD1
size: -

CDR3: CASSRRRQGVTEAFF
DNA: TGTGCCAGCAGCCGACGACGACAGGGTGTCACTGAAGCTTTCTTT
V: TRBV11-3
J: TRBJ1-1
D: TRBD1
size: -

CDR3: CASSGLAALRDTQYF
DNA: TGTGCCAGCTCTGGACTAGCGGCGTTAAGAGATACGCAGTATTTT
V: TRBV6-1
J: TRBJ2-3
D: TRBD2
size: -